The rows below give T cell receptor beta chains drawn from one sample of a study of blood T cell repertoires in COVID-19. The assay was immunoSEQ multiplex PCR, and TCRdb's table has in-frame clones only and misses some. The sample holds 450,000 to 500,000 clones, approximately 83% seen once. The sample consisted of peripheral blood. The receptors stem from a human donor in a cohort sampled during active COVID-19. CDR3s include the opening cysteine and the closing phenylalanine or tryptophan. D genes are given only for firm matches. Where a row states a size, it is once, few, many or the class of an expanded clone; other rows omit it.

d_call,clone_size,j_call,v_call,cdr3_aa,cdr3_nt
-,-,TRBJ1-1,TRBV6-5,CASSYSRDTEAFF,TGTGCCAGCAGTTACTCGAGGGACACTGAAGCTTTCTTT
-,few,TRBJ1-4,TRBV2,CASTEGGTANEKLFF,TGTGCCAGCACTGAGGGCGGGACTGCTAATGAAAAACTGTTTTTT
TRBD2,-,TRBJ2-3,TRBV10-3,CATKGLARDTQYF,TGTGCCACAAAGGGACTAGCTCGGGATACGCAGTATTTT
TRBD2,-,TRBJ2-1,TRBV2,CAIPGLAGEVGNEQFF,TGTGCCATCCCGGGACTAGCGGGAGAAGTGGGCAATGAGCAGTTCTTC
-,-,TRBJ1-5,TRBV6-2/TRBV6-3,CASSPTGIVRNQPQHF,TGTGCCAGCAGTCCCACAGGGATTGTAAGGAATCAGCCCCAGCATTTT
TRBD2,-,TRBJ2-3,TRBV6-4,CASSDSAGETDTQYF,TGTGCCAGCAGTGACTCTGCGGGAGAGACAGATACGCAGTATTTT
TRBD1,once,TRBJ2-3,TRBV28,CASSSGTGGTDTQYF,TGTGCCAGCAGTTCCGGGACAGGGGGCACAGATACGCAGTATTTT
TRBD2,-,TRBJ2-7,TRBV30,CAWSREEGFYEQYF,TGTGCCTGGAGTCGGGAGGAGGGTTTCTACGAGCAGTACTTC
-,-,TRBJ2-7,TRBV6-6,CASSPSAMTGALNEQYF,TGTGCCAGCAGTCCTTCCGCTATGACAGGAGCACTCAACGAGCAGTACTTC
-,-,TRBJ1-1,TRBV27,CASSLSIFLQGQTEAFF,TGTGCCAGCAGTTTATCGATTTTCCTACAGGGCCAGACTGAAGCTTTCTTT
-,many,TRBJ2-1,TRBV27,CASRPTLGSYNEQFF,TGTGCCAGCAGGCCGACACTGGGCTCCTACAATGAGCAGTTCTTC
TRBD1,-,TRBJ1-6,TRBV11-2,CASDRGNNSPLHF,TGTGCCAGTGACAGGGGGAACAATTCACCCCTCCACTTT
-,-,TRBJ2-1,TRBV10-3,CAISEARQYNEQFF,TGTGCCATCAGTGAAGCGCGACAGTACAATGAGCAGTTCTTC
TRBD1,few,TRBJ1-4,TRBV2,CASSEATGDFLTNEKLFF,TGTGCCAGCAGTGAAGCGACAGGGGACTTCCTGACTAATGAAAAACTGTTTTTT
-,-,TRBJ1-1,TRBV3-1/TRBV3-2,CASSRLQGTEAFF,TGTGCCAGCAGCCGCCTACAGGGCACTGAAGCTTTCTTT
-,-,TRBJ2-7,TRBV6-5,CASSTEYRTYEQYF,TGTGCCAGCAGTACGGAGTACCGAACCTACGAGCAGTACTTC
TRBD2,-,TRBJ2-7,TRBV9,CASSVGAGGEQYF,TGTGCCAGCAGCGTAGGGGCGGGAGGCGAGCAGTACTTC
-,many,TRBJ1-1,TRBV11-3,CASSLGPGTEAFF,TGTGCCAGCAGCTTGGGCCCGGGGACTGAAGCTTTCTTT
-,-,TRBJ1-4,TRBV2,CASSGQGGEKLFF,TGTGCCAGCAGTGGGCAGGGTGGTGAAAAACTGTTTTTT
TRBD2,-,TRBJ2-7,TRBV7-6,CASSLTSGRNYEQYF,TGTGCCAGCAGCTTAACGAGCGGGAGGAACTACGAGCAGTACTTC
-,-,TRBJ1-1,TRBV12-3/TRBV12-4,CASSLQEMTEAFF,TGTGCCAGCAGTCTACAGGAGATGACTGAAGCTTTCTTT
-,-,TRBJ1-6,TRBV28,CASSLGQTYNSPLHF,TGTGCCAGCAGTTTGGGGCAGACTTATAATTCACCCCTCCACTTT
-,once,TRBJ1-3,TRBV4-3,CASSQDMVRHSGNTIYF,TGCGCCAGCAGCCAAGATATGGTCAGACACTCTGGAAACACCATATATTTT
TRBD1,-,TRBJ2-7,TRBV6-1,CASSGWGQVVTYEQYF,TGTGCCAGCAGTGGGTGGGGACAGGTCGTGACCTACGAGCAGTACTTC
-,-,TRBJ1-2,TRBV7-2,CASSFEELRGAGYTF,TGTGCCAGCAGCTTTGAGGAACTCCGGGGGGCTGGCTACACCTTC
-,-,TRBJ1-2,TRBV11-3,CASSLPGANYGYTF,TGTGCCAGCAGCCTTCCCGGGGCTAACTATGGCTACACCTTC
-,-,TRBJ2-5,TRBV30,CAWSGRAGETQYF,TGTGCCTGGAGTGGTAGGGCGGGAGAGACCCAGTACTTC
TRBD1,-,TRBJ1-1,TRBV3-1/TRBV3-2,CASSRLTGGGSGTEAFF,TGTGCCAGCAGCCGTCTTACGGGAGGGGGCAGCGGCACTGAAGCTTTCTTT
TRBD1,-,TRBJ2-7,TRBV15,CATSRETGTYEQYF,TGTGCCACCAGCAGAGAGACAGGGACCTACGAGCAGTACTTC
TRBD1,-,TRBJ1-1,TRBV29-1,CSVRQGESEAFF,TGCAGCGTTCGACAGGGGGAGAGTGAAGCTTTCTTT
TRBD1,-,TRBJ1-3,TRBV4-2,CASSPAGGEGNTIYF,TGTGCCAGCAGCCCGGCAGGGGGCGAAGGAAACACCATATATTTT
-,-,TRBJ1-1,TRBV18,CASSPPEGFATEAFF,TGTGCCAGCTCACCACCGGAGGGTTTCGCCACTGAAGCTTTCTTT